Here is one TCR beta chain with its context. What it recognizes is unknown. TCRdb's copy holds only in-frame clones and misses some; the assay was immunoSEQ multiplex PCR. The data hold more than 45,000 clones, with 83% observed a single time. This record comes from a study of cytotoxic CD8 clonotypes in ibrutinib-treated CLL. About the research overall: Patients attained about 24 partial and 2 complete responses; at median about 74 months, approximately 14 remained remitted while around twelve progressed.

General study findings and limits: Public clonotypes were rare and shrank or held steady on treatment.

This clonotype was sampled from a human donor with chronic lymphocytic leukemia. Sequencing used PBMCs, obtained after 24 months of ibrutinib treatment.

The CDR3 reads CASSQARENTEAFF. The CDR3 nucleotides read TGTGCCAGCAGCCAAGCGCGGGAGAACACTGAAGCTTTCTTT. J is TRBJ1-1 and V is TRBV7-9; D is unresolved. The CDR3 runs 14 residues. V shed 5 bases and J shed 1 base, with 11 bases lying between them. Germline V gene sequence: CDR1 SEHNR, CDR2 FQNEAQ (reference sequence).